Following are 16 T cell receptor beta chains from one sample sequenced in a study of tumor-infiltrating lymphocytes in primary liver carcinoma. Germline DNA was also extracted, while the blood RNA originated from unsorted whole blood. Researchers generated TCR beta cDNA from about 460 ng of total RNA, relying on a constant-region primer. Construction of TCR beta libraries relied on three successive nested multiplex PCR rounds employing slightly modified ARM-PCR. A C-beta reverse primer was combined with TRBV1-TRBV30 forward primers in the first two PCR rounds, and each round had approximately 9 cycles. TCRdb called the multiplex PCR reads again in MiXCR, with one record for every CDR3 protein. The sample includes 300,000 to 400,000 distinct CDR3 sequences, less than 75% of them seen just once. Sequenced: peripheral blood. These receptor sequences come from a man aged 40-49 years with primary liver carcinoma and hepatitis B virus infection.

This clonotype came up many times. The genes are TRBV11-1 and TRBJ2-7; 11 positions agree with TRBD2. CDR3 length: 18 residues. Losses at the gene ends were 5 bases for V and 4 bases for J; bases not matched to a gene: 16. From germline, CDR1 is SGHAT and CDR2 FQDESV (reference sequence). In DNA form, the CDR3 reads TGTGCCAGCAGCCCTCTAAGTAGCGGGAGGGCCCGGGGGTACGAGCAGTACTTC. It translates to CASSPLSSGRARGYEQYF.

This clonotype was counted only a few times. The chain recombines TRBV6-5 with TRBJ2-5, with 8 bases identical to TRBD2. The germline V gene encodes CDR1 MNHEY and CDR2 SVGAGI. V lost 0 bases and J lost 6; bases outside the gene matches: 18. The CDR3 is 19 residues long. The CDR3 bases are TGTGCCAGCAGTTACTCGGGGCGGGAGGCAGTTTCTGGGTCGAAGACCCAGTACTTC. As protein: CASSYSGREAVSGSKTQYF.

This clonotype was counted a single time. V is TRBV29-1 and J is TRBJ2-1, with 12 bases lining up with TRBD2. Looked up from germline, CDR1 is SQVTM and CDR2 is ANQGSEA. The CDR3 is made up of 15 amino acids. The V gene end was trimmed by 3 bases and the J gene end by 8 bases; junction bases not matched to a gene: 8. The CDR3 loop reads CSVDTLAGGYDEQFF. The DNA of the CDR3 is TGCAGCGTTGATACGCTAGCGGGGGGGTACGATGAGCAGTTCTTC.

The chain's CDR3 is CSARRTGGKDTQYF. Here the CDR3 DNA reads TGCAGTGCGCGCCGGACAGGAGGTAAAGATACGCAGTATTTT. The chain couples TRBV20-1 to TRBJ2-3, with TRBD1 matching 7 bases. V was clipped by 6 bases and J by 5 bases; unmatched bases: 11. The CDR3 loop spans 14 amino acids. Germline CDR1 is DFQATT and CDR2 is SNEGSKA (reference sequence).

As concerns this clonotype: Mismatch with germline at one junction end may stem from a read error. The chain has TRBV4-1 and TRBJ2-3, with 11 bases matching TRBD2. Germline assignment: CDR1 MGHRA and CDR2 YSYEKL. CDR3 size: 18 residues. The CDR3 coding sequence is TGCGCCAGCAGCCTTCAGGTCACTAGCGGGGGAAGCACGGATACGCAGTATTTT. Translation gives CASSLQVTSGGSTDTQYF.

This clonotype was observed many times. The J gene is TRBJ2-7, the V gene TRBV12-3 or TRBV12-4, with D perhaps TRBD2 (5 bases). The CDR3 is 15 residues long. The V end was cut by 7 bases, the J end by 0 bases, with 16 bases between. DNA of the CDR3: TGTGCCAGCACCTCAGGTCCCGGGGACTCCTACGAGCAGTACTTC. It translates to CASTSGPGDSYEQYF.

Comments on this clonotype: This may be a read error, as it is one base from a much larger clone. CDR3 bases: TGTGCCAGCAGACGTAGGGGGACCGGGGAGCTGTTTTTT. As protein: CASRRRGTGELFF. V gene TRBV28 combines with J gene TRBJ2-2; weak D call: TRBD1 (6 bases). In germline, CDR1 is MDHEN, CDR2 SYDVKM. CDR3 length: 13 residues. The V end was cut by 6 bases, the J end by 5 bases, with 10 bases between.

The CDR3 nucleotides read TGCGCCAGCAGCTTGGGTGGGGGCAAATCAGATACGCAGTATTTT. This translates into CASSLGGGKSDTQYF. The genes are TRBV5-1 and TRBJ2-3, with D perhaps TRBD1 (6 bases). CDR3 length: 15 residues. Trimming took 0 bases from V and 4 from J, leaving 12 bases between them. In germline, CDR1 is SGHRS, CDR2 YFSETQ.

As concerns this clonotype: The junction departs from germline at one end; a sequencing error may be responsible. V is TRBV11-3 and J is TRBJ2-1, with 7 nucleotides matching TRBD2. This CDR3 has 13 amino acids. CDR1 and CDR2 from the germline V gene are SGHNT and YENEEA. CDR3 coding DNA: TGTGCCAGCAGCTTAGCCCCGGGGGGTGAGCAGTCCTTC. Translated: CASSLAPGGEQSF.

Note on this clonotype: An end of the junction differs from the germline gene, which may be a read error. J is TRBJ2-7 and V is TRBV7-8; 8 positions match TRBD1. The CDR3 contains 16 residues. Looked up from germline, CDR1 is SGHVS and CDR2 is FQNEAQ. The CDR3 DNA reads TGTACCAGCAGCCGAGGAGACAGGGGTTTCTCCTACGAGCAGTACTTC. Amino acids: CTSSRGDRGFSYEQYF.

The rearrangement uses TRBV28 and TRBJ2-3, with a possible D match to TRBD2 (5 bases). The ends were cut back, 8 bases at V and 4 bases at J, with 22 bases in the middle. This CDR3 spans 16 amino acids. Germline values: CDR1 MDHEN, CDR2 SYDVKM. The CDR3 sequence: CASHQKRRDKADTQYF. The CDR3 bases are TGTGCCAGCCATCAGAAACGCCGGGATAAGGCAGATACGCAGTATTTT.

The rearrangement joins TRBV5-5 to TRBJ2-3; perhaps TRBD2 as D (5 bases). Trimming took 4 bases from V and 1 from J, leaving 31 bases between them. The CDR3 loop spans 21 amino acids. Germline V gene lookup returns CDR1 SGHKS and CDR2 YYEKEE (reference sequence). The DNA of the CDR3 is TGTGCCAGCAGCCAAACTCAGGTATGGGAGTTAAGGATTGGGCGCACAGATACGCAGTATTTT. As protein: CASSQTQVWELRIGRTDTQYF.

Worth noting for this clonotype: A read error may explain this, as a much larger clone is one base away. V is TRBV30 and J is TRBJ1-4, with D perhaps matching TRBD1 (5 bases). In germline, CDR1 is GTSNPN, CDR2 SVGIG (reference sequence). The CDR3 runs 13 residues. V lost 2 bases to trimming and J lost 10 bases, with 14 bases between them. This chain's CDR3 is CAWSNQGRGKLFF. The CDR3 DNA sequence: TGTGCCTGGAGTAACCAGGGACGTGGAAAACTGTTTTTT.

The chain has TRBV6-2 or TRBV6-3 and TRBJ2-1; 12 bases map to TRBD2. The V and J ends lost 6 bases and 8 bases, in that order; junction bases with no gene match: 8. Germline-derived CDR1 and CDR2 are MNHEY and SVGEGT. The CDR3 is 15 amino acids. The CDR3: CASSRTSGIIDEQFF. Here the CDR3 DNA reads TGTGCCAGCAGCCGGACTAGCGGGATCATCGATGAGCAGTTCTTC.

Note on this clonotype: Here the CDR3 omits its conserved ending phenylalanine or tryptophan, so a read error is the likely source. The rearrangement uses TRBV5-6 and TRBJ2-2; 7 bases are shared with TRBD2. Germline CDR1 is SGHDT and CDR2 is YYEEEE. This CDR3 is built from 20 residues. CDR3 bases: TGTGCCAGTAGCTTAGTAATCAGTGGCGGGAGCCATACGAACACCGGGGAGCTGTTTTCT. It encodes CASSLVISGGSHTNTGELFS.

The CDR3 spells CASRRGETPQHF. In DNA, the CDR3 is TGTGCCAGCAGGCGGGGAGAGACGCCCCAGCATTTT. V usage is TRBV2 and J usage is TRBJ1-5; D is ambiguous. The CDR3 runs 12 residues. V was trimmed by 6 bases and J by 9 bases, leaving 12 bases between them. Germline CDR1 reads SNHLY; CDR2 reads FYNNEI.